In its sample, the clone carrying this T cell receptor (beta chain) ranks as medium-sized (0.01 to 0.1%). TCRdb re-called clones from the PCR reads using MiXCR. Among about 33,000 clones listed, roughly a sixth were seen once. The sample belongs to a study of metastatic and nonmetastatic thyroid tumors. Nobody among the patients had been given any treatment before thyroid surgery. The CDR3 is 16 residues long. V was shortened by 2 bases and J by 4 bases, with 18 bases between the two germline ends. Germline V CDR1 and CDR2: LGHDT, YNNKEL (reference sequence). Specimen: blood. The receptor was derived from a male donor with papillary thyroid cancer or a benign thyroid nodule (not recorded which). Some clones in this sample may be carry-over from other donors' samples. The V gene is TRBV3-1, the J gene TRBJ2-7; D gene ambiguous. Here the CDR3 DNA reads TGTGCCAGCAGCCAATTTTTGGACCCCGCGAGGTACGAGCAGTACTTC. It translates to CASSQFLDPARYEQYF.